These 22 T cell receptor beta chains came from one sample sequenced in a study of blood T cell repertoires in COVID-19. The method was immunoSEQ multiplex PCR; TCRdb's version includes in-frame clones alone and lacks a portion of them. The repertoire has 90,000 to 100,000 clones, around nine tenths of them found once; the top ten carry approximately 10%. The specimen was peripheral blood. Receptor source: a man aged 45 to 65 with acute or convalescent COVID-19.

The chain is built from TRBV5-4 and TRBJ2-7; TRBD1 aligns across 7 bases. Germline CDR1 reads SGHNT; CDR2 reads YYREEE (reference sequence). CDR3 length equals 15 residues. V was clipped by 0 bases and J by 1 base; unmatched bases: 4. The CDR3 is CASSLGQGRSYEQYF. The CDR3 nucleotides read TGTGCCAGCAGCTTGGGACAGGGTAGGTCCTACGAGCAGTACTTC.

The genes are TRBV28 and TRBJ2-5, with 11 bases identical to TRBD2. Germline CDR1 reads MDHEN; CDR2 reads SYDVKM. This CDR3 has 17 amino acids. V shed 3 bases and J 2 bases; nucleotides not matched to a gene: 8. The CDR3 sequence: CASSFSLAGGLQETQYF. The CDR3 bases are TGTGCCAGCAGTTTTTCTCTAGCGGGAGGCCTACAAGAGACCCAGTACTTC.

CDR3 amino acids: CASSLEDSGRFSTDTQYF. The CDR3 nucleotides read TGCGCCAGCAGCTTGGAGGATAGCGGGAGGTTCAGCACAGATACGCAGTATTTT. The chain recombines TRBV5-1 with TRBJ2-3; 10 bases line up with TRBD2. Trimming at V came to 0 bases and at J to 0 bases, leaving 7 bases not matched to a gene. Germline V CDR1 and CDR2: SGHRS, YFSETQ. This CDR3 has 18 residues.

The chain employs TRBV20-1 and TRBJ2-2; 15 bases line up with TRBD2. V lost 3 bases to trimming and J lost 1 base; unmatched junction nucleotides: 12. The CDR3 is 20 residues long. Germline CDR1 reads DFQATT; CDR2 reads SNEGSKA (reference sequence). CDR3: CSASEPPGLAGGGNTGELFF. CDR3 coding DNA: TGCAGTGCTAGTGAACCTCCGGGACTAGCGGGAGGAGGGAACACCGGGGAGCTGTTTTTT.

This rearrangement joins TRBV6-6 to TRBJ1-1; 8 positions agree with TRBD1. The CDR3 has 14 residues. The germline V gene encodes CDR1 MNHNY and CDR2 SVGAGI (reference sequence). After removal of 4 bases from V and 5 bases from J, the junction contained 6 bases not matched to a gene. The chain's CDR3 is CASSLTGEGTEAFF. In nucleotides, the CDR3 is TGTGCCAGCAGTTTGACAGGGGAGGGGACTGAAGCTTTCTTT.

V usage is TRBV6-1 and J usage is TRBJ2-1, with 7 bases fitting TRBD1. J gave up 6 bases and V 4 bases, and 12 bases lay outside the gene matches. Germline values: CDR1 MNHNS, CDR2 SASEGT. The CDR3 covers 16 residues. CDR3 coding DNA: TGTGCCAGCAGTGTCCGGGACAGAGCTGGGGGCAATGAGCAGTTCTTC. Translating gives CASSVRDRAGGNEQFF.

V usage is TRBV18 and J usage is TRBJ2-1, with TRBD1 matching 7 bases. This CDR3 has 12 residues. The V gene's germline CDR1 is KGHSH and CDR2 LQKENI. Trimming at V came to 5 bases and at J to 10 bases, leaving 5 bases not matched to a gene. The CDR3 is CASSTDRNEQFF. The CDR3, as DNA: TGTGCCAGCTCAACGGACAGGAACGAGCAGTTCTTC.

The chain carries TRBV6-5 and TRBJ1-2; 8 nucleotides align to TRBD1. The V gene end was trimmed by 0 bases and the J gene end by 4 bases; junction bases not matched to a gene: 4. The CDR3 runs 15 residues. Germline loops: CDR1 MNHEY, CDR2 SVGAGI. The CDR3 spells CASSYSGQGVYGYTF. The CDR3 DNA is TGTGCCAGCAGTTACTCTGGACAGGGCGTCTATGGCTACACCTTC.

The J gene is TRBJ1-2, the V gene TRBV13; D not resolved. CDR3 length: 13 amino acids. The V and J ends lost 1 base and 4 bases respectively, with 7 bases between them. From germline, CDR1 is PRHDT and CDR2 FYEKMQ (reference sequence). The CDR3 sequence: CASSLAGIYGYTF. CDR3 DNA: TGTGCCAGCAGCTTAGCGGGGATCTATGGCTACACCTTC.

The chain combines TRBV11-2 with TRBJ2-7; possibly TRBD2 for D (6 bases). This CDR3 is built from 18 residues. V lost 0 bases, J lost 0 bases, and 18 bases lay in between. Germline-derived CDR1 and CDR2 are SGHAT and FQNNGV. DNA for the CDR3: TGTGCCAGCAGCTTAGAGGCCTCTCGCGGGGACCTCTCCTACGAGCAGTACTTC. Residues: CASSLEASRGDLSYEQYF. The whole variable domain, filled in from reference TRBV11-2 and TRBJ2-7, reads EAGVAQSPRYKIIEKRQSVAFWCNPISGHATLYWYQQILGQGPKLLIQFQNNGVVDDSQLPKDRFSAERLKGVDSTLKIQPAKLEDSAVYLCASSLEASRGDLSYEQYFGPGTRLTVT.

The chain joins TRBV6-6 to TRBJ1-1, with 8 bases that match TRBD1. The germline CDR1 and CDR2 sequences are MNHNY and SVGAGI (reference sequence). After removal of 5 bases from V and 5 bases from J, the junction contained 7 bases not matched to a gene. The CDR3 covers 14 residues. CDR3 residues: CASSQKTGGTEAFF. The CDR3 DNA reads TGTGCCAGCAGTCAAAAAACAGGGGGTACTGAAGCTTTCTTT.

The CDR3 sequence is CASSQTGAKNIQYF. The DNA for the CDR3 is TGTGCCAGCAGCCAAACAGGAGCCAAAAACATTCAGTACTTC. The chain uses TRBV11-2 and TRBJ2-4; the D gene is possibly TRBD1 (5 bases). V was trimmed by 5 bases and J by 0 bases, leaving 8 bases between them. The CDR3 runs 14 residues. Looked up from germline, CDR1 is SGHAT and CDR2 is FQNNGV.

The chain combines TRBV19 with TRBJ1-1; no clear D gene. The germline gives CDR1 LNHDA, CDR2 SQIVND (reference sequence). The CDR3 spans 14 residues. V dropped 6 bases and J dropped 4 bases, with 15 bases sitting between them. The CDR3 DNA is TGTGCCAGTAGGAGTATGGGAGGTGGCACTGAAGCTTTCTTT. Its protein product is CASRSMGGGTEAFF.

The CDR3: CATKVQYTNEKLFF. The CDR3 coding sequence is TGTGCCACCAAAGTCCAGTATACTAATGAAAAACTGTTTTTT. The rearrangement uses TRBV27 and TRBJ1-4; D is uncertain. V lost 10 bases, J lost 2 bases, and 14 bases lay in between. In germline, CDR1 is MNHEY, CDR2 SMNVEV (reference sequence). The CDR3 totals 14 residues.

CDR3 in amino acids: CASSVTGTGGSYEQYF. CDR3 in DNA: TGCGCCAGCAGCGTAACCGGGACAGGGGGATCCTACGAGCAGTACTTC. The rearrangement uses TRBV5-1 and TRBJ2-7, with TRBD1 matching 11 bases. CDR1 and CDR2 (germline): SGHRS, YFSETQ. CDR3 length: 16 amino acids. J lost 1 base, V lost 4 bases, and 7 bases had no gene match.

The V gene is TRBV19, the J gene TRBJ1-3; 12 positions match TRBD1. Unmatched junction bases numbered 4, after V lost 9 bases and J lost 4 bases. This CDR3 has 14 amino acids. CDR1 and CDR2 (germline): LNHDA, SQIVND (reference sequence). CDR3 DNA sequence: TGTGCCAGCGGGGACAGGGGGCGAGGAAACACCATATATTTT. This encodes CASGDRGRGNTIYF.

The V call is TRBV2, the J call TRBJ1-2, with 7 bases identical to TRBD1. From germline, CDR1 is SNHLY and CDR2 FYNNEI. The CDR3 is made up of 13 amino acids. Trimming at V came to 7 bases and at J to 4 bases, leaving 6 bases not matched to a gene. This CDR3 is CASTIGTAYGYTF. DNA for the CDR3: TGTGCCAGCACGATTGGGACAGCCTATGGCTACACCTTC.

This chain connects TRBV18 to TRBJ2-3; tentative D call: TRBD2 (6 bases). The CDR3 has 15 residues. Trimming stripped 6 bases from V and 2 bases from J, with 15 bases between. Germline CDR1 is KGHSH and CDR2 is LQKENI. Here the CDR3 DNA reads TGTGCCAGCTCTGCCCCGGGAGATTTCACAGATACGCAGTATTTT. Translating it yields CASSAPGDFTDTQYF. The complete variable domain, with remaining parts taken from reference TRBV18 and TRBJ2-3, reads NAGVMQNPRHLVRRRGQEARLRCSPMKGHSHVYWYRQLPEEGLKFMVYLQKENIIDESGMPKERFSAEFPKEGPSILRIQQVVRGDSAAYFCASSAPGDFTDTQYFGPGTRLTVL.

The table lists this clone with a count of one. This rearrangement joins TRBV27 to TRBJ2-5; unclear D gene. The germline V and J ends were trimmed by 4 bases and 5 bases, with 8 bases remaining between them. The germline V gene has CDR1 MNHEY and CDR2 SMNVEV (reference sequence). The CDR3 spans 12 residues. The CDR3 nucleotides are TGTGCCAGCAGTTCCGGGTGGGAGACCCAGTACTTC. It codes for CASSSGWETQYF.

The chain couples TRBV7-9 to TRBJ1-2; TRBD1 matches at 9 bases. The CDR3 spans 13 residues. CDR1 is SEHNR and CDR2 is FQNEAQ in the germline V gene (reference sequence). With 5 bases clipped from V and 8 bases from J, the junction kept 6 bases outside the gene matches. The CDR3: CASSRQGVWGYTF. CDR3 in DNA: TGTGCCAGCAGCCGACAGGGGGTATGGGGCTACACCTTC.

This clone was observed a few times. This chain links TRBV29-1 with TRBJ1-2, with D perhaps matching TRBD1 (6 bases). Per the germline V gene, CDR1 is SQVTM and CDR2 is ANQGSEA. The CDR3 runs 13 residues. V lost 6 bases and J 6 bases, leaving 17 bases between the germline ends. CDR3 sequence: CSVARPGGHGYTF. DNA for the CDR3: TGCAGCGTCGCCAGGCCGGGGGGCCATGGCTACACCTTC.

This chain joins TRBV5-1 and TRBJ2-5, with 8 bases that match TRBD2. V trimming: 3 bases; J trimming: 2 bases; junction bases outside the gene matches: 6. This CDR3 region has 15 residues. In germline, CDR1 is SGHRS, CDR2 YFSETQ. The CDR3 bases are TGCGCCAGCAGCTGGGGGTCTAGCGGGCAAGAGACCCAGTACTTC. This sequence encodes CASSWGSSGQETQYF. Based on the CDR3 plus reference TRBV5-1 and TRBJ2-5, the full variable domain is KAGVTQTPRYLIKTRGQQVTLSCSPISGHRSVSWYQQTPGQGLQFLFEYFSETQRNKGNFPGRFSGRQFSNSRSEMNVSTLELGDSALYLCASSWGSSGQETQYFGPGTRLLVL.